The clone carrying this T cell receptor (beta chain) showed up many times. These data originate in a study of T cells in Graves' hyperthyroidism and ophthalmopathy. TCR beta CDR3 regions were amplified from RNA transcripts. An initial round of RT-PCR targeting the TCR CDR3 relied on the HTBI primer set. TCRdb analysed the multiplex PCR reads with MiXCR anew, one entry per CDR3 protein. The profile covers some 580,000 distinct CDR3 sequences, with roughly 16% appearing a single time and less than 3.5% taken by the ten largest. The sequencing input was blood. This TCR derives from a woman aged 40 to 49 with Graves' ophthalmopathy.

CDR3 sequence reads: CACDLGGNQPQHF. Here the CDR3 DNA reads TGTGCCTGTGACCTGGGGGGCAATCAGCCCCAGCATTTT. This chain links TRBV30 with TRBJ1-5; TRBD1 is a possible D gene (5 bases). V shed 6 bases and J shed 2 bases, with 11 bases lying between them. This CDR3 contains 13 residues. CDR1 and CDR2 (germline): GTSNPN, SVGIG (reference sequence).